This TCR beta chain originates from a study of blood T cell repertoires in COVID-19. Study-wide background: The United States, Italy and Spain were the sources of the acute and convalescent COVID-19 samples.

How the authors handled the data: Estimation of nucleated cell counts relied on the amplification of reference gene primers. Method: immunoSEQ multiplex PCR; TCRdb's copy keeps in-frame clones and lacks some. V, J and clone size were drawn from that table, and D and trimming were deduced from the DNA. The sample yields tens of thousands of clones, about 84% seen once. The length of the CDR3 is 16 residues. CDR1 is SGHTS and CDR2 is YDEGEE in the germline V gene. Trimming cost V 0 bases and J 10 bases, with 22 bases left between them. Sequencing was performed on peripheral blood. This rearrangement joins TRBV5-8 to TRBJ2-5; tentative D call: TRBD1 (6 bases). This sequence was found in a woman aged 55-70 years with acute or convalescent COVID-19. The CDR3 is CASSLGGPTGQENQYF. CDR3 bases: TGTGCCAGCAGCTTGGGAGGCCCAACAGGGCAGGAAAACCAGTACTTC.